This TCR beta chain is drawn from a study of technical replicates of blood from a few donors. This clone has a handful of counts. The method was immunoSEQ multiplex PCR; TCRdb's version includes in-frame clones alone and lacks a portion of them. The repertoire holds about 94,000 clones, with around 96% as singletons. The CDR3 runs 15 residues. Trimming took off 7 bases at V and 1 base at J, with 14 bases between the two ends. From germline, CDR1 is LNHDA and CDR2 SQIVND (reference sequence). This chain joins TRBV19 and TRBJ1-5; weak D call: TRBD1 (6 bases). The sample taken for sequencing was T cells isolated from PBMCs. This clonotype was obtained from a human donor in good health. The CDR3 reads CASTVRQGSNQPQHF. Written as DNA, the CDR3 is TGTGCCAGTACCGTGCGGCAGGGGAGCAATCAGCCCCAGCATTTT.